This T cell receptor (beta chain) came from a study of shared T cell receptors in the human thymus. TCRdb's copy holds only in-frame clones and misses some; the assay was immunoSEQ multiplex PCR. The table shows about 660,000 clones, with approximately 87% occurring only once. This sample was also put to use in a study of human thymus T cells. That source reports: Resections obtained during corrective heart surgery supplied the thymus tissue. In unrelated individuals, thymic repertoires overlapped highly, according to related research.

The specimen sequenced was thymocytes. This clonotype was obtained from a boy under three years old with a congenital heart defect.

CDR3 bases: TGTGCCAGCAGCTTGCGACTAGCGGGAGTCCGGGAGCAGTTCTTC. It specifies CASSLRLAGVREQFF. V usage is TRBV5-6 and J usage is TRBJ2-1; the match to TRBD2 covers 12 bases. This CDR3 has 15 residues. Per the germline V gene, CDR1 is SGHDT and CDR2 is YYEEEE. The trim removed 1 base at V and 10 bases at J, leaving 6 bases unmatched.